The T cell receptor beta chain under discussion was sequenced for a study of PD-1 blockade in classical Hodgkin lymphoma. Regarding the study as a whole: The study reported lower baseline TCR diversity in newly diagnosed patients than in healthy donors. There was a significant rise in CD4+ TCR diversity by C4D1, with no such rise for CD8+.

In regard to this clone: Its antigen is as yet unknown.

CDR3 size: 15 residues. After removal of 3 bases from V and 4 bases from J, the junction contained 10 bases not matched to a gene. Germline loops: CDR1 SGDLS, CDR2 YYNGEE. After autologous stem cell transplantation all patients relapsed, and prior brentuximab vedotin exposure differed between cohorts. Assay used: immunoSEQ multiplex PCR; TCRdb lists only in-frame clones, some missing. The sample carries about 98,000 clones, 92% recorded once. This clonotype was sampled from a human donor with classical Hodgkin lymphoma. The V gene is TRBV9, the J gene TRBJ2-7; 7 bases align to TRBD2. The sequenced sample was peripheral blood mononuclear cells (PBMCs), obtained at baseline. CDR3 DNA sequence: TGTGCCAGCAGCGGAGAGGCTGGACTAGGTTACGAGCAGTACTTC. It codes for CASSGEAGLGYEQYF.